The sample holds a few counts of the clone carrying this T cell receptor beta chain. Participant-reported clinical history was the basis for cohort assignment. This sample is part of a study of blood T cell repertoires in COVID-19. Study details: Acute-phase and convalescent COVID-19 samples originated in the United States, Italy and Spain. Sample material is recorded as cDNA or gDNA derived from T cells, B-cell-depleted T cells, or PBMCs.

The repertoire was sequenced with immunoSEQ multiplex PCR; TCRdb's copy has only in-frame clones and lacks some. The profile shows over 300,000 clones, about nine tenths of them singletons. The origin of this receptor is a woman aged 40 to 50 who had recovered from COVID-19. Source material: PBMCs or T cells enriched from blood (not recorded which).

CDR3 sequence (DNA): TGTGCCAGCAGCCAAGGACTAGCGGGACATGAGCAGTTCTTC. It codes for CASSQGLAGHEQFF. The genes are TRBV4-2 and TRBJ2-1; TRBD2 aligns across 11 bases. Germline V lookup: CDR1 LGHNA, CDR2 YNFKEQ. The CDR3 totals 14 residues. V was clipped by 1 base and J by 8 bases; unmatched bases: 1.